Below are 16 T cell receptor beta chains sequenced from a single sample in a study of T cell clusters in autoimmune cytopenias. Tens of thousands of genome equivalents of blood DNA were amplified for TRB. TRB was amplified by touch-down multiplex PCR, primer pools A and B combined. Using the multiplex PCR reads, TCRdb records one entry per CDR3 protein without DNA. This listing includes 5,500 to 8,000 distinct CDR3 sequences. Separately, the same data were catalogued under a study of T cell repertoires in aging, cancer and after chemotherapy.

Sequencing input: peripheral blood. The origin of the receptors is a human donor in good health.

The chain recombines TRBV6-6 with TRBJ2-1; no DNA is available, so the TRBD1 call from TCRdb remains unchecked. Germline-derived CDR1 and CDR2 are MNHNY and SVGAGI (reference sequence). This CDR3 region has 14 residues. CDR3 amino acids: CASSPGTAYNEQFF.

Frequency places this clonotype as medium-sized. The chain uses TRBV6-2 or TRBV6-3 and TRBJ2-3; as DNA is missing, the TRBD2 call by TCRdb cannot be tested. The CDR3 loop spans 16 amino acids. Germline loops: CDR1 MNHEY, CDR2 SVGEGT. The CDR3: CASSPRLAGVGDTQYF.

This chain links TRBV7-9 with TRBJ2-5; the D gene TCRdb calls, TRBD1, cannot be checked with no DNA. This CDR3 region has 15 residues. The germline gives CDR1 SEHNR, CDR2 FQNEAQ (reference sequence). CDR3 residues: CASSSVVGEQETQYF. The full variable domain, rest sourced from reference TRBV7-9 and TRBJ2-5, is DTGVSQNPRHKITKRGQNVTFRCDPISEHNRLYWYRQTLGQGPEFLTYFQNEAQLEKSRLLSDRFSAERPKGSFSTLEIQRTEQGDSAMYLCASSSVVGEQETQYFGPGTRLLVL.

V and J are TRBV5-4 and TRBJ2-1; TCRdb lists TRBD2, though no DNA is available to test this call. Germline V gene sequence: CDR1 SGHNT, CDR2 YYREEE (reference sequence). The CDR3 consists of 16 residues. CDR3 sequence: CASSGRANAASDEQFF.

The chain couples TRBV5-6 to TRBJ2-3; the D call of TRBD2 rests on TCRdb alone, since no DNA is present to check it. Germline V gives CDR1 SGHDT, CDR2 YYEEEE. The CDR3 is 16 amino acids. The CDR3 loop reads CASSKLAGGNSDTQYF.

This clonotype is identified as medium-sized from frequency. The V and J genes are TRBV29-1 and TRBJ2-4; TCRdb lists TRBD1, though no DNA is available to test this call. Per the germline V gene, CDR1 is SQVTM and CDR2 is ANQGSEA. The CDR3 is 14 residues long. CDR3 protein: CSVDVRGTKNIQYF.

The chain joins TRBV12-3 or TRBV12-4 to TRBJ1-5; TCRdb lists TRBD1, though no DNA is available to test this call. There are 12 residues in the CDR3. CDR3 loop: CASSLGDQPQHF.

The chain recombines TRBV11-2 with TRBJ2-7; TCRdb indicates TRBD1, and absent DNA this call remains unverified. The CDR3 has 15 amino acids. CDR1 SGHAT and CDR2 FQNNGV come from the germline V gene. CDR3 region: CASSLVRDSSYEQYF.

The V and J genes are TRBV27 and TRBJ1-2; TCRdb's D call, TRBD1, is unchecked because there is no DNA. This CDR3 contains 15 residues. Per germline, CDR1 MNHEY and CDR2 SMNVEV (reference sequence). This CDR3 is CASSPAGVPNYGYTF.

The V call is TRBV6-1, the J call TRBJ1-2; TCRdb's D gene call, TRBD1, goes unchecked for lack of DNA. The germline gives CDR1 MNHNS, CDR2 SASEGT. The CDR3 length is 15 residues. CDR3 sequence: CASSEKETGPYGYTF.

The chain uses TRBV24-1 and TRBJ2-5. The CDR3 consists of 13 residues. Germline CDR1 and CDR2: KGHDR and SFDVKD. The CDR3 is CATSVVSQETQYF.

The genes are TRBV5-6 and TRBJ1-5; TCRdb reports TRBD1, a call that lacks DNA to check it against. Germline V lookup: CDR1 SGHDT, CDR2 YYEEEE. CDR3 length: 15 residues. The CDR3 spells CASSLEAQANQPQHF.

The chain uses TRBV14 and TRBJ2-3. This CDR3 has 13 amino acids. Per germline, CDR1 SGHDN and CDR2 FVKESK. CDR3 protein: CASSQYKTDTQYF.

V and J are TRBV5-6 and TRBJ1-1; the TCRdb D gene call, TRBD1, has no DNA to confirm it. This CDR3 comprises 15 residues. Germline V gene lookup returns CDR1 SGHDT and CDR2 YYEEEE. The CDR3 region is CASSPWGRTNTEAFF.

The gene calls are TRBV6-5 and TRBJ1-6. The length of the CDR3 is 15 residues. The germline V gene has CDR1 MNHEY and CDR2 SVGAGI. This chain's CDR3 is CASSEVRSYNSPLHF.

By frequency, this clonotype registers medium-sized. The chain carries TRBV6-2 or TRBV6-3 and TRBJ2-2; without DNA, the TCRdb call of TRBD1 cannot be checked. CDR3 length: 15 amino acids. The germline V gene encodes CDR1 MNHEY and CDR2 SVGEGT. The CDR3 loop is CASSQDRGLAGELFF.